This T cell receptor beta chain appears in the sequencing data of a study of cytomegalovirus exposure and HLA in healthy donors. Study overall: A data release that came early held 80 million or so unique TCRs from HLA-typed donors. Among the roughly 370 genotyped donors, about 81% were placed in the Caucasian-associated ancestry cluster. Points from the study as a whole: An analysis was carried out later, and it reportedly showed fewer N-insertions in an Asian-associated ancestry cluster than the 666-donor mean.

PCR employed 60 Vbeta and 13 Jbeta primers. The repertoire was sequenced with immunoSEQ multiplex PCR; TCRdb's copy has only in-frame clones and lacks some. The sample records around 240,000 clones, roughly 82% being singletons. In regard to this clone: Its specificity is not known.

This clonotype was sampled from a woman between 40 and 55 years old in good health and CMV-seropositive. Specimen: PBMCs.

The CDR3 region has the DNA TGTGCCAGCAGCGCCCGATGGGACAGGGGCACCGGGGAGCTGTTTTTT. Its protein is CASSARWDRGTGELFF. This rearrangement joins TRBV9 to TRBJ2-2; 10 nucleotides match TRBD1. V shed 3 bases, J shed 4 bases, and the junction held 6 bases outside the gene matches. The CDR3 loop spans 16 amino acids. Germline assignment: CDR1 SGDLS and CDR2 YYNGEE.